This record looks at one TCR beta chain sequence and its context. Antigen unknown. The data were taken from a study of blood T cells in healthy people across ages. A second PCR, run for about 7 to 11 cycles, used a sample-barcoded 5' primer plus a J-beta primer mix. At least 2.5 million CDR3-containing paired-end reads were obtained per sample. TCRdb itself ran the 5' RACE reads through MiXCR, one entry per CDR3 protein. The sample has about 730,000 distinct CDR3 sequences, about 42% seen once; the top ten hold approximately 22%. Notes on the study in general: Older age went with lower TCR beta diversity per million T cells, in a roughly linear way.

Peripheral blood from each donor was collected in a volume of 9.5 to 10 milliliters. Per germline, CDR1 MNHEY and CDR2 SMNVEV (reference sequence). The CDR3 is 13 amino acids. V shed 6 bases, J shed 9 bases, and the junction held 7 bases outside the gene matches. The TCR comes from a woman aged 55-69 years in good health. The sequenced material came from blood. The chain has TRBV27 and TRBJ2-1; TRBD2 matches 8 bases. The CDR3 DNA sequence: TGTGCCAGCAGCCCGAGCGGGGGCTGTGAGCAGTTCTTC. This codes for CASSPSGGCEQFF.